One sample yielded the 4 T cell receptor beta chains listed below, sequenced in a study of T cells after yellow fever vaccination. TCRdb analysed the 5' RACE reads with MiXCR anew, one entry per CDR3 protein. The data contain approximately 550,000 distinct CDR3 sequences, about 19% of them singletons. This material consisted of PBMCs, taken 15 days after the yellow fever booster vaccination. The receptors come from a man younger than 45 who received the YFV17D yellow fever vaccine.

This clonotype was seen a few times. J is TRBJ2-5 and V is TRBV5-1, with a possible D match to TRBD2 (6 bases). V was shortened by 0 bases and J by 4 bases, with 10 bases between the two germline ends. This CDR3 spans 14 amino acids. Per the germline V gene, CDR1 is SGHRS and CDR2 is YFSETQ. This CDR3 is CASSLVGRGETQYF. The CDR3 region has the DNA TGCGCCAGCAGCTTGGTCGGGAGAGGAGAGACCCAGTACTTC.

The chain recombines TRBV29-1 with TRBJ2-3; the match to TRBD2 covers 7 bases. Germline V gene data show CDR1 as SQVTM and CDR2 as ANQGSEA. Germline trimming cut 1 base from V and 5 bases from J; bases unmatched to any gene: 6. The CDR3 has 14 residues. The CDR3 protein is CSVEGSGGLDTQYF. The CDR3 bases are TGCAGCGTTGAAGGGTCGGGAGGTTTAGATACGCAGTATTTT.

This clonotype was seen a few times. The chain recombines TRBV7-9 with TRBJ2-1; TRBD2 is a possible D gene (6 bases). V shed 7 bases and J shed 5 bases, with 18 bases lying between them. Per the germline V gene, CDR1 is SEHNR and CDR2 is FQNEAQ (reference sequence). CDR3 size: 15 residues. CDR3 DNA sequence: TGTGCCAGCACCCTCTGGGGTAGCGGAAACAATGAGCAGTTCTTC. It encodes CASTLWGSGNNEQFF.

In its sample, this clonotype was seen a few times. This chain uses TRBV24-1 with TRBJ2-1, with D possibly being TRBD1 or TRBD2 (5 bases each). The length of the CDR3 is 20 residues. Trimming took off 0 bases at V and 7 bases at J, with 27 bases between the two ends. Germline CDR1 reads KGHDR; CDR2 reads SFDVKD. CDR3 nucleotide sequence: TGTGCCACCAGTGATTTGCACATAGTAGTCCCAGTCTGGGGGTGGAATGAGCAGTTCTTC. Protein: CATSDLHIVVPVWGWNEQFF.